This T cell receptor beta chain was found in a study of OX40 agonist ivuxolimab in advanced cancers. TCRdb's copy holds only in-frame clones and misses some; the assay was immunoSEQ multiplex PCR. Seen here are approximately 28,000 clones, 84% observed once, and the top ten hold 15% to 20%. Overall study findings and caveats: Among the lowest peripheral clonal expansion occurred in 0.1-3.0 mg/kg partial responders. There were also nonresponders showing low normalized T-cell clonal expansion. At doses 0.1 to 3.0 mg/kg, CD4+ and CD8+ clones expanded.

Any history of autoimmune disease or systemic immunosuppression disqualified patients. Remarks on this clone: The antigen is not known.

The CDR3 extends over 15 amino acids. Germline V gene sequence: CDR1 MRHNA, CDR2 SNTAGT. V gave up 6 bases and J gave up 4 bases, with 15 bases separating them. V gene TRBV6-4 combines with J gene TRBJ2-2; D uncertain. Sequenced here: CD4+ or CD8+ T cells sorted from blood, sampled in a trial of the OX40 agonist ivuxolimab. This receptor was identified in an adult with an advanced solid tumor such as melanoma, head and neck, liver or kidney cancer. The CDR3 nucleotides are TGTGCCAGCAGGGCGAGTGGGCTGGGCACCGGGGAGCTGTTTTTT. Its translation: CASRASGLGTGELFF.